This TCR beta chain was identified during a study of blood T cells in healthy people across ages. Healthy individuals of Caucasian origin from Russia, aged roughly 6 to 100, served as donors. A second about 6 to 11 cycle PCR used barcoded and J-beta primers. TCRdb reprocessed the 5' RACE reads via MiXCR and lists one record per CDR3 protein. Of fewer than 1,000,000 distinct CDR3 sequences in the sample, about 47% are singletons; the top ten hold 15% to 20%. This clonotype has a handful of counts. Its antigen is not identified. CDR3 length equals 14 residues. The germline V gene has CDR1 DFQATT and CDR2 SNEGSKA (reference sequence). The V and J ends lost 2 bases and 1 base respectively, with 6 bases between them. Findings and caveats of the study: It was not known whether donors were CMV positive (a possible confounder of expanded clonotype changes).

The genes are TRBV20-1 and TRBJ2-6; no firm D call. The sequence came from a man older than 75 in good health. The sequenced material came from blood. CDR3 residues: CSARPVSGANVLTF. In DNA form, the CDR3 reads TGCAGTGCTAGACCAGTGTCTGGGGCCAACGTCCTGACTTTC.